This T cell receptor beta chain was identified in a study of T cell responses to AZD1222 COVID-19 vaccine. Study-level results: Sampling captured repertoires only after the peak T cell response. Females outnumbered males among donors, who were mostly white British; clonal diversity was possibly underestimated. Unmutated variant regions reportedly attract nearly half of all spike-specific TCRs.

With respect to this clone: Its antigen is still unknown. Distinct nucleotide sequences in the sample also encode this CDR3.

Method: immunoSEQ multiplex PCR; TCRdb's copy keeps in-frame clones and lacks some. This repertoire shows 150,000 or so clones, 94% found once; its top ten account for approximately 4.8%. The germline CDR1 and CDR2 sequences are KGHSH and LQKENI. This CDR3 is 12 amino acids long. Between the trimmed V and J ends, which lost 2 bases and 0 bases, there was a span of 0 bases. Pooling of second doses given at about 4 or about 12 weeks was done. The clonotype originates from an adult who received the AZD1222 COVID-19 vaccine. This sample comprised peripheral blood, obtained 28 days after the second AZD1222 dose. V and J are TRBV18 and TRBJ2-3; D not certain. The CDR3 here is CASSPSTDTQYF. The CDR3 DNA follows: TGTGCCAGCTCACCAAGCACAGATACGCAGTATTTT.